Here is one T cell receptor (beta chain) with its context. No antigen is known for it. This entry is derived from a study of T cell clones after liver transplantation. Study context: TCRbeta sequencing after a pre-transplant mixed lymphocyte reaction identified graft-donor-reactive clones, later tracked in post-transplant blood. At least one year of complete immunosuppression withdrawal without enzymes over twice normal defined tolerance. Study-level findings and limits: Post-transplant time points were not standardized, so conclusions are preliminary.

Produced via immunoSEQ multiplex PCR; TCRdb's table is partial and in-frame only. The sample lists fewer than 65,000 clones, 60% to 80% occurring once. CDR1 is SGDLS, CDR2 YYNGEE, per germline. Trimming removed 0 bases from V and 0 bases from J, with 7 bases in between. CDR3 length: 16 amino acids. The sequence derives from a human patient who received a liver transplant. Among the T cells, some may be from the graft donor. This chain uses TRBV9 with TRBJ1-6; no definite D call. Sequencing used CD4+ T cells from blood, obtained at the 22-month timepoint. The CDR3 region is CASSVGVSSYNSPLHF. The CDR3 DNA reads TGTGCCAGCAGCGTAGGGGTTAGCTCCTATAATTCACCCCTCCACTTT.